A single sample gave rise to the 18 T cell receptor beta chains below, sequenced in a study of cytomegalovirus exposure and HLA in healthy donors. Primers for the PCR totalled 60 Vbeta and 13 Jbeta. The method was immunoSEQ multiplex PCR; TCRdb's version includes in-frame clones alone and lacks a portion of them. The sample has 65,000 to 90,000 clones; about 75% are singletons. Sequenced sample: PBMCs. These receptors all come from a man aged 65 to 85 in good health and CMV-seronegative.

This clone was found a few times. The chain carries TRBV27 and TRBJ1-1; D is possibly TRBD1 (6 bases). The length of the CDR3 is 11 residues. Trimming removed 8 bases at V and 6 bases at J, with 10 bases between. Per the germline V gene, CDR1 is MNHEY and CDR2 is SMNVEV (reference sequence). This CDR3 reads CASLGGSEAFF. CDR3 nucleotides: TGTGCCAGCTTAGGGGGTTCTGAAGCTTTCTTT.

The rearrangement links TRBV7-6 to TRBJ2-3; D unresolved. Germline CDR1 reads SGHVS; CDR2 reads FNYEAQ. The ends were cut back, 1 base at V and 3 bases at J, with 11 bases in the middle. The CDR3 is 15 amino acids. This chain's CDR3 is CASSLGSLGTDTQYF. In DNA form, the CDR3 reads TGTGCCAGCAGCTTAGGAAGTCTCGGTACAGATACGCAGTATTTT.

This chain uses TRBV7-9 with TRBJ2-2; 7 bases fit TRBD2. The CDR3 has 14 residues. Germline V gives CDR1 SEHNR, CDR2 FQNEAQ (reference sequence). V was pared by 5 bases and J by 5 bases, with 5 bases of the junction left unmatched. The CDR3 bases are TGTGCCAGCAGCCCACTGGGACTAACCGGGGAGCTGTTTTTT. Translated, it gives CASSPLGLTGELFF.

V usage is TRBV7-2 and J usage is TRBJ2-7; TRBD1 aligns across 8 bases. CDR3 length equals 14 residues. Germline CDR1 is SGHTA and CDR2 is FQGNSA. The trim removed 3 bases at V and 5 bases at J, leaving 6 bases unmatched. CDR3 DNA sequence: TGTGCCAGCAGCTTTGGCCAGGGGGCCGACGAGCAGTACTTC. This gives the protein CASSFGQGADEQYF.

The chain recombines TRBV7-2 with TRBJ1-4; no clear D gene. This CDR3 region has 14 residues. Trimming removed 5 bases from V and 4 bases from J, with 11 bases in between. The germline gives CDR1 SGHTA, CDR2 FQGNSA. The CDR3 DNA is TGTGCCAGCAGCGCCGACATTCATAATGAAAAACTGTTTTTT. Protein sequence: CASSADIHNEKLFF. Full variable domain (remainder filled in from reference TRBV7-2 and TRBJ1-4): GAGVSQSPSNKVTEKGKDVELRCDPISGHTALYWYRQSLGQGLEFLIYFQGNSAPDKSGLPSDRFSAERTGGSVSTLTIQRTQQEDSAVYLCASSADIHNEKLFFGSGTQLSVL.

The V and J genes are TRBV7-8 and TRBJ2-1, with D perhaps matching TRBD1 (6 bases). Germline V gene lookup returns CDR1 SGHVS and CDR2 FQNEAQ. The CDR3 has 16 residues. Deletions cut 5 bases from V and 8 bases from J, with 22 bases between. The DNA for the CDR3 is TGTGCCAGCAGCGCGTACAGGGCTCCTTCCGGCTATGAGCAGTTCTTC. This encodes CASSAYRAPSGYEQFF.

This chain joins TRBV2 and TRBJ1-2, with 7 bases identical to TRBD1. The germline CDR1 and CDR2 sequences are SNHLY and FYNNEI. The length of the CDR3 is 14 residues. The trim removed 6 bases at V and 4 bases at J, leaving 8 bases unmatched. DNA of the CDR3: TGTGCCAGCAGGCCCGGACAGGCGCCCTATGGCTACACCTTC. As protein: CASRPGQAPYGYTF.

The chain employs TRBV6-1 and TRBJ2-3; D possibly corresponds to TRBD1 (8 bases). The V gene's germline CDR1 is MNHNS and CDR2 SASEGT. This CDR3 comprises 13 residues. The V end lost 5 bases, the J end lost 5 bases, and 11 bases lay between the germline ends. The CDR3 nucleotides are TGTGCCAGCAGTAACAGGGGGGGAGATACGCAGTATTTT. Translating it yields CASSNRGGDTQYF.

The chain recombines TRBV18 with TRBJ2-1, with D perhaps TRBD1 (6 bases). The CDR3 has 14 residues. The germline V and J ends were trimmed by 3 bases and 4 bases, with 10 bases remaining between them. Germline CDR1 and CDR2: KGHSH and LQKENI. CDR3 bases: TGTGCCAGCTCACCCGGGACAACGTACAATGAGCAGTTCTTC. Its protein product is CASSPGTTYNEQFF.

The V gene is TRBV11-3, the J gene TRBJ2-1; 13 nucleotides agree with TRBD2. CDR1 and CDR2 (germline): SGHNT, YENEEA. The CDR3 runs to 18 residues. J was trimmed by 4 bases and V by 6 bases; bases with no gene match: 12. In DNA form, the CDR3 reads TGTGCCAGCAGTCCTAGGGGGGGACTAGCGGGACGGTACAATGAGCAGTTCTTC. This encodes CASSPRGGLAGRYNEQFF. Combining the CDR3 with reference TRBV11-3 and TRBJ2-1 gives the whole variable domain EAGVVQSPRYKIIEKKQPVAFWCNPISGHNTLYWYLQNLGQGPELLIRYENEEAVDDSQLPKDRFSAERLKGVDSTLKIQPAELGDSAVYLCASSPRGGLAGRYNEQFFGPGTRLTVL.

This sequence joins TRBV30 and TRBJ1-2; D possibly corresponds to TRBD1 (6 bases). The CDR3 is 15 amino acids. V was pared by 0 bases and J by 4 bases, with 15 bases between. The V gene's germline CDR1 is GTSNPN and CDR2 SVGIG (reference sequence). The DNA of the CDR3 is TGTGCCTGGAGTGTAGGCTTCAGGGGTGGCTATGGCTACACCTTC. It codes for CAWSVGFRGGYGYTF.

This clone was seen a single time. The chain carries TRBV12-5 and TRBJ2-1, with 12 positions matching TRBD1. This CDR3 contains 14 residues. Trimming cost V 5 bases and J 10 bases; bases outside gene matches: 6. Germline V lookup: CDR1 LGHNT, CDR2 FRNRAP. CDR3 DNA sequence: TGTGCTAGTGGTCCGGGACAGGGGGCGCAGGAGCAGTTCTTC. This encodes CASGPGQGAQEQFF.

This sequence joins TRBV30 and TRBJ2-3; 7 nucleotides match TRBD2. Germline CDR1 and CDR2: GTSNPN and SVGIG (reference sequence). V dropped 5 bases and J dropped 4; count of bases not matched to a gene: 6. The CDR3 loop spans 13 amino acids. The CDR3 loop is CAWERGGADTQYF. CDR3 nucleotides: TGTGCCTGGGAGCGGGGTGGAGCAGATACGCAGTATTTT.

This clone was detected only once. The V and J genes are TRBV14 and TRBJ2-2, with D perhaps matching TRBD2 (5 bases). The V end lost 1 base, the J end lost 6 bases, and 12 bases lay between the germline ends. The CDR3 length is 15 residues. The germline CDR1 and CDR2 sequences are SGHDN and FVKESK. CDR3 amino acids: CASSQVSSYPGELFF. CDR3 DNA sequence: TGTGCCAGCAGCCAAGTTTCTAGCTACCCCGGGGAGCTGTTTTTT. The full variable domain, in which reference TRBV14 and TRBJ2-2 provide the parts outside the CDR3, is EAGVTQFPSHSVIEKGQTVTLRCDPISGHDNLYWYRRVMGKEIKFLLHFVKESKQDESGMPNNRFLAERTGGTYSTLKVQPAELEDSGVYFCASSQVSSYPGELFFGEGSRLTVL.

This chain connects TRBV4-1 to TRBJ1-2; D is possibly TRBD1 (6 bases). Germline V lookup: CDR1 MGHRA, CDR2 YSYEKL. The CDR3 runs to 14 residues. The ends were cut back, 1 base at V and 6 bases at J, with 12 bases in the middle. DNA of the CDR3: TGCGCCAGCAGCCAAGGGGGGACAATTAATGGCTACACCTTC. This encodes CASSQGGTINGYTF.

This clone was detected only once. The chain has TRBV5-5 and TRBJ1-5, with 12 bases matching TRBD1. The CDR3 is 16 amino acids. Germline values: CDR1 SGHKS, CDR2 YYEKEE (reference sequence). The V and J ends lost 3 bases and 4 bases, in that order; junction bases with no gene match: 5. In DNA form, the CDR3 reads TGTGCCAGCAGCTCCGGGACAGGGGGCAATAATCAGCCCCAGCATTTT. Translating gives CASSSGTGGNNQPQHF. Filled out from reference TRBV5-5 and TRBJ1-5, the complete variable domain reads DAGVTQSPTHLIKTRGQQVTLRCSPISGHKSVSWYQQVLGQGPQFIFQYYEKEERGRGNFPDRFSARQFPNYSSELNVNALLLGDSALYLCASSSGTGGNNQPQHFGDGTRLSIL.

The chain joins TRBV15 to TRBJ1-6; no clear D. The germline V gene has CDR1 LNHNV and CDR2 YYDKDF (reference sequence). V was shortened by 0 bases and J by 9 bases, with 18 bases between the two germline ends. The CDR3 sequence is 17 residues long. CDR3 residues: CATSRDLEVLSGSPLHF. The DNA for the CDR3 is TGTGCCACCAGCAGAGATCTCGAGGTTTTGTCGGGTTCACCCCTCCACTTT.

The chain has TRBV29-1 and TRBJ2-3; 10 positions match TRBD2. J gave up 3 bases and V 5 bases, and 8 bases lay outside the gene matches. CDR1 is SQVTM and CDR2 is ANQGSEA in the germline V gene. This CDR3 spans 15 amino acids. The CDR3 spells CSVQFLLAGTDTQYF. The CDR3 DNA reads TGCAGCGTTCAATTCCTACTAGCGGGGACAGATACGCAGTATTTT.